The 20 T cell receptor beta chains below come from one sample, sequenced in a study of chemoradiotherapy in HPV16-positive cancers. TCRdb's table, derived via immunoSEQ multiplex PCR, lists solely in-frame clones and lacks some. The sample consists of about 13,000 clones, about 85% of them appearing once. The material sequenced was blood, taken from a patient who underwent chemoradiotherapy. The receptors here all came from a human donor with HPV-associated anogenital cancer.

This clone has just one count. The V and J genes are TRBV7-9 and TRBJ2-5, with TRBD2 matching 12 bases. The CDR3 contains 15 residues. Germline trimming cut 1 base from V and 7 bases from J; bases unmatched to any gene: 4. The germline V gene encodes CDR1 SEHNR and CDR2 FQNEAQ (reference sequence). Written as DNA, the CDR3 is TGTGCCAGCAGCTTAGTGACTAGCGGGGGAGGGACCCAGTACTTC. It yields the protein CASSLVTSGGGTQYF. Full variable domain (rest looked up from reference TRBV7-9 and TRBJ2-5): DTGVSQNPRHKITKRGQNVTFRCDPISEHNRLYWYRQTLGQGPEFLTYFQNEAQLEKSRLLSDRFSAERPKGSFSTLEIQRTEQGDSAMYLCASSLVTSGGGTQYFGPGTRLLVL.

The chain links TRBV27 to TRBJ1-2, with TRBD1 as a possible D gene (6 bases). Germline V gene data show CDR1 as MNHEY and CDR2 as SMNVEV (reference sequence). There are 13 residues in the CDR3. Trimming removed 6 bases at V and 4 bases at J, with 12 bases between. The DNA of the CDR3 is TGTGCCAGCAGCCCAGGGGTGGGCTATGGCTACACCTTC. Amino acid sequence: CASSPGVGYGYTF.

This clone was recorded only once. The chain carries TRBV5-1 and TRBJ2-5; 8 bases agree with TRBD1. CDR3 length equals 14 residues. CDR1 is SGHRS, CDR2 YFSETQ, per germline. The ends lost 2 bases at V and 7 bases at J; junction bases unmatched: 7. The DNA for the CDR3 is TGCGCCAGCAGCTTAGGACAGGGCCGAACGACCCAGTACTTC. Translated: CASSLGQGRTTQYF.

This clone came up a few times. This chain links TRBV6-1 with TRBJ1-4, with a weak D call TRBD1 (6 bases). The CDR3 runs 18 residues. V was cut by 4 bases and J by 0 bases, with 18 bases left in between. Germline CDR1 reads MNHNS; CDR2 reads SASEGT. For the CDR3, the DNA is TGTGCCAGCAGTGGGGGGCGCCAGGGAGGGGCAACTAATGAAAAACTGTTTTTT. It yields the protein CASSGGRQGGATNEKLFF.

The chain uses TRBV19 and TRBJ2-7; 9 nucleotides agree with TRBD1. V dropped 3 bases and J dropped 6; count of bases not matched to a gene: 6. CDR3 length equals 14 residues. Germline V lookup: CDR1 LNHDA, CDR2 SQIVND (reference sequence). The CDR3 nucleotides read TGTGCCAGTAGTATCCCGGGACAGGGACGCGAGCAGTACTTC. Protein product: CASSIPGQGREQYF.

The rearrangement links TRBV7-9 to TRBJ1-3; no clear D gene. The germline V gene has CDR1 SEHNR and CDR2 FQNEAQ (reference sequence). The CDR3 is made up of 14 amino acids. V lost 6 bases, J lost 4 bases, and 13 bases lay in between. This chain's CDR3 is CASRPSGEGNTIYF. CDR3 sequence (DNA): TGTGCCAGCAGGCCTTCCGGGGAGGGAAACACCATATATTTT.

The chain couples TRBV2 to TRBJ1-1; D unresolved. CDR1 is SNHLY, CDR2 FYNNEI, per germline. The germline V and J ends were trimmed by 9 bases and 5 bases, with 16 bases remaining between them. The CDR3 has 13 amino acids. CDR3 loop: CARRLERETEAFF. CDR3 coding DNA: TGTGCCAGGCGGTTGGAACGGGAGACTGAAGCTTTCTTT.

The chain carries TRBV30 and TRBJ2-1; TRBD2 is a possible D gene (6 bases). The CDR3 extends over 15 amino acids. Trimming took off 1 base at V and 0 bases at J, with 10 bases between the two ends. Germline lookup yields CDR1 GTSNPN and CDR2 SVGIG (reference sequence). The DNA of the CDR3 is TGTGCCTGGAGTGGGGTGACTAGCTCCTACAATGAGCAGTTCTTC. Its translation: CAWSGVTSSYNEQFF.

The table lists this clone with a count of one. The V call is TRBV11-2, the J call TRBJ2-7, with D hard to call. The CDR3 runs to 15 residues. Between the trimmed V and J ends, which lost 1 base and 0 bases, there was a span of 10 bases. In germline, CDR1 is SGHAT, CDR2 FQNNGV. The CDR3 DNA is TGTGCCAGCAGCTTAGCCCGGATTAGCTCCTACGAGCAGTACTTC. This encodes CASSLARISSYEQYF. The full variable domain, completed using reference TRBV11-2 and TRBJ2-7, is EAGVAQSPRYKIIEKRQSVAFWCNPISGHATLYWYQQILGQGPKLLIQFQNNGVVDDSQLPKDRFSAERLKGVDSTLKIQPAKLEDSAVYLCASSLARISSYEQYFGPGTRLTVT.

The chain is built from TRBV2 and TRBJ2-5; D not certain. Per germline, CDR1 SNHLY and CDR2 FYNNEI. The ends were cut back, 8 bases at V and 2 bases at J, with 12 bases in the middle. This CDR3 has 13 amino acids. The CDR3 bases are TGTGCCAGCGGCGGTACGGCGCAAGAGACCCAGTACTTC. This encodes CASGGTAQETQYF.

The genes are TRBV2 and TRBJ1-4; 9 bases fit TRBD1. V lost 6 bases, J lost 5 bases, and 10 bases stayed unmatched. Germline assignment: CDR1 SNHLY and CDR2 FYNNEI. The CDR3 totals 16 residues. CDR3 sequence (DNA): TGTGCCAGCAGAGCCGGGACAGGGTTGGGAAATGAAAAACTGTTTTTT. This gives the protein CASRAGTGLGNEKLFF.

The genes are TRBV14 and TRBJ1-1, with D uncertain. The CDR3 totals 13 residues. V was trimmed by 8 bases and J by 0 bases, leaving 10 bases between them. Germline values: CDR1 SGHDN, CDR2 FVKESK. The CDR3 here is CASASSMNTEAFF. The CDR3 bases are TGTGCCAGCGCCTCATCAATGAACACTGAAGCTTTCTTT. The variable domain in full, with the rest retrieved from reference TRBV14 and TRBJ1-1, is EAGVTQFPSHSVIEKGQTVTLRCDPISGHDNLYWYRRVMGKEIKFLLHFVKESKQDESGMPNNRFLAERTGGTYSTLKVQPAELEDSGVYFCASASSMNTEAFFGQGTRLTVV.

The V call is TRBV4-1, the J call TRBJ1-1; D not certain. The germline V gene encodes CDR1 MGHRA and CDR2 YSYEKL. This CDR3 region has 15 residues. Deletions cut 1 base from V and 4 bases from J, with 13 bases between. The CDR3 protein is CASSQVGLGVTEAFF. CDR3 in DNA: TGCGCCAGCAGCCAAGTGGGCCTCGGGGTCACTGAAGCTTTCTTT.

The CDR3 sequence is CASRLRSGGYTF. For the CDR3, the DNA is TGTGCCAGCAGGCTCAGGTCGGGCGGCTACACCTTC. The V gene is TRBV2, the J gene TRBJ1-2; D gene uncertain. Germline V CDR1 and CDR2: SNHLY, FYNNEI. This CDR3 contains 12 residues. Between the trimmed V and J ends, which lost 6 bases and 8 bases, there was a span of 13 bases.

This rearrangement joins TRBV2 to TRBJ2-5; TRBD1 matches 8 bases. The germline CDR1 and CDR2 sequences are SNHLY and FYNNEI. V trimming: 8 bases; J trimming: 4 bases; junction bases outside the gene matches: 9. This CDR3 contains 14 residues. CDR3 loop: CASGRTGLGETQYF. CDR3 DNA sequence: TGTGCCAGCGGCCGGACAGGGTTGGGAGAGACCCAGTACTTC. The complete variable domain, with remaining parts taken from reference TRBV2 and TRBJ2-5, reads EPEVTQTPSHQVTQMGQEVILRCVPISNHLYFYWYRQILGQKVEFLVSFYNNEISEKSEIFDDQFSVERPDGSNFTLKIRSTKLEDSAMYFCASGRTGLGETQYFGPGTRLLVL.

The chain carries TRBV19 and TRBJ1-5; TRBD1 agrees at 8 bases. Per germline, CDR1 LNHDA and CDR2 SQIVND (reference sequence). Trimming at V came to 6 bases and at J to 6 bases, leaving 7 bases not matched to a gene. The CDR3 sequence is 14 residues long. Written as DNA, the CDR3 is TGTGCCAGTAGCGCCGGACAGGGAGCTCAGCCCCAGCATTTT. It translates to CASSAGQGAQPQHF.

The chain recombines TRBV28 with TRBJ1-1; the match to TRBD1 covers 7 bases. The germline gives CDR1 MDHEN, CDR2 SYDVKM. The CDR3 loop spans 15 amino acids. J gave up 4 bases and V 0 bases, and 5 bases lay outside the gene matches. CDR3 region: CASSLWGKGATEAFF. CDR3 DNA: TGTGCCAGCAGTTTATGGGGTAAGGGGGCCACTGAAGCTTTCTTT. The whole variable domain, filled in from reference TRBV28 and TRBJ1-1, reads DVKVTQSSRYLVKRTGEKVFLECVQDMDHENMFWYRQDPGLGLRLIYFSYDVKMKEKGDIPEGYSVSREKKERFSLILESASTNQTSMYLCASSLWGKGATEAFFGQGTRLTVV.

The CDR3 DNA is TGCGCCAGCAGCTTGGTTGGGGGTGAGCACTACGAGCAGTACTTC. The encoded protein is CASSLVGGEHYEQYF. This chain connects TRBV5-1 to TRBJ2-7, with D possibly being TRBD1 or TRBD2 (5 bases each). V gave up 0 bases and J gave up 3 bases, with 13 bases separating them. Germline values: CDR1 SGHRS, CDR2 YFSETQ. The CDR3 has 15 amino acids.

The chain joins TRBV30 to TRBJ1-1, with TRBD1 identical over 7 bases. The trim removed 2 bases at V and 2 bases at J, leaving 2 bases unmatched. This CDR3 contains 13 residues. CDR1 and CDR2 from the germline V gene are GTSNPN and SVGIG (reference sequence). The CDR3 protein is CAWSRQGNTEAFF. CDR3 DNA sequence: TGTGCCTGGAGTCGACAGGGTAACACTGAAGCTTTCTTT.

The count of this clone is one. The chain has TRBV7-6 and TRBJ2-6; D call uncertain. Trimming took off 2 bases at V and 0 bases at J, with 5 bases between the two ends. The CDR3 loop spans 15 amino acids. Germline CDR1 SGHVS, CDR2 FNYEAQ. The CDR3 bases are TGTGCCAGCAGCTTATCCGACTCTGGGGCCAACGTCCTGACTTTC. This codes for CASSLSDSGANVLTF.